This T cell receptor beta chain was sequenced during a study of T cell changes during pregnancy in multiple sclerosis. Data came from immunoSEQ multiplex PCR; TCRdb stores just in-frame clones and leaves some out. The sample contains more than 40,000 clones, around 92% of which appear only once. This receptor was obtained from a female donor with multiple sclerosis, enrolled in a pregnancy study. Here the sequenced sample was CD4+ T cells from peripheral blood mononuclear cells, taken in the third trimester of pregnancy.

The CDR3 sequence is CASSQTSASYNEQFF. The CDR3 nucleotides are TGTGCCAGCAGCCAAACTAGCGCGTCCTACAATGAGCAGTTCTTC. The chain couples TRBV5-6 to TRBJ2-1, with 7 nucleotides matching TRBD2. Germline lookup yields CDR1 SGHDT and CDR2 YYEEEE. The CDR3 runs 15 residues. The junction had 5 bases not matched to a gene; V was cut back by 4 bases and J by 1 base.